This T cell receptor (beta chain) was captured in a study of cytomegalovirus exposure and HLA in healthy donors. Notes on the study in general: TRBV6-2, TRBV6-3 and some other V segments were excluded as indistinguishable. Available immune exposure information was restricted to CMV serostatus only.

In regard to this clone: Its antigen is unidentified.

Germline V gene data show CDR1 as SQVTM and CDR2 as ANQGSEA. This CDR3 is built from 12 residues. The germline V and J ends were trimmed by 4 bases and 0 bases, with 6 bases remaining between them. The PCR contained 60 Vbeta and 13 Jbeta primers. The table came from immunoSEQ multiplex PCR; TCRdb's copy has only in-frame clones and leaves some out. Of about 93,000 clones listed, roughly 80% are singletons. Material for sequencing was PBMCs. The rearrangement uses TRBV29-1 and TRBJ1-2; D remains unclear. The TCR comes from a boy younger than 18 in good health and CMV-seronegative. The CDR3 DNA follows: TGCAGCGTTGTGCAGGCTAACTATGGCTACACCTTC. This sequence encodes CSVVQANYGYTF.